One T cell receptor beta chain is described in this entry. Its antigen is unknown. TCRdb itself ran the reads through MiXCR, one entry per CDR3 protein. The repertoire holds approximately 150,000 distinct CDR3 sequences, with about a sixth as singletons. The data originate from a study of T cell repertoires in cytomegalovirus infection. Across the study: In public TCR beta signatures, there were indications of both CMV infection and matching HLA type.

Study-wide points: It was HLA-C-restricted CMV-specific TCR beta clonotypes that dominated the response ex vivo. Carriers of CMV and the relevant HLA type were discriminated by public TCR beta frequency.

Sequencing was done on a sample of CD8+ T cells from PBMCs. This sequence originates from a human donor in good health (CMV status not recorded). Some clones in this sample may be carry-over from other donors' samples.

This CDR3 is CASSQDYRGNYGYTF. In DNA, the CDR3 is TGTGCCAGCAGCCAAGACTACAGGGGAAACTATGGCTACACCTTC. The chain combines TRBV4-2 with TRBJ1-2; 7 nucleotides align to TRBD1. Per germline, CDR1 LGHNA and CDR2 YNFKEQ. The J segment lost 2 bases and the V segment lost 0 bases, leaving 3 bases of the junction unmatched. The length of the CDR3 is 15 residues.